These 17 T cell receptor beta chains share one sample of origin, sequenced in a study of blood T cell repertoires in COVID-19. Method: immunoSEQ multiplex PCR; TCRdb's copy keeps in-frame clones and lacks some. The data hold approximately 190,000 clones, with approximately 81% observed a single time. Sequencing input: peripheral blood. These receptor sequences come from a human donor in a cohort sampled during active COVID-19.

The rearrangement links TRBV10-1 to TRBJ2-1; 7 nucleotides align to TRBD1. Germline assignment: CDR1 WNHNN and CDR2 SYGVQD (reference sequence). V gave up 0 bases and J gave up 3 bases; unmatched junction bases: 5. CDR3 length: 16 residues. The DNA for the CDR3 is TGCGCCAGCAGTGAGTCAGGGGGCATCAACTACAATGAGCAGTTCTTC. This translates into CASSESGGINYNEQFF.

The chain links TRBV19 to TRBJ2-1; D call uncertain. Germline CDR1 and CDR2: LNHDA and SQIVND (reference sequence). The CDR3 consists of 12 residues. The V gene lost 3 bases and the J gene lost 5 bases, with 5 bases spanning the gap. CDR3: CASSIQNNEQFF. CDR3 nucleotide sequence: TGTGCCAGTAGTATCCAGAACAATGAGCAGTTCTTC. Supplemented by reference TRBV19 and TRBJ2-1, the full variable domain reads DGGITQSPKYLFRKEGQNVTLSCEQNLNHDAMYWYRQDPGQGLRLIYYSQIVNDFQKGDIAEGYSVSREKKESFPLTVTSAQKNPTAFYLCASSIQNNEQFFGPGTRLTVL.

This chain joins TRBV5-1 and TRBJ2-1; D not certain. Trimming cost V 0 bases and J 5 bases, with 6 bases left between them. The CDR3 loop spans 13 amino acids. The germline V gene encodes CDR1 SGHRS and CDR2 YFSETQ. The CDR3 reads CASSLGGHNEQFF. CDR3 in DNA: TGCGCCAGCAGCTTGGGAGGTCACAATGAGCAGTTCTTC.

The rearrangement links TRBV9 to TRBJ1-6; D is uncertain. This CDR3 has 15 residues. V was cut by 4 bases and J by 9 bases, with 17 bases left in between. CDR1 is SGDLS, CDR2 YYNGEE, per germline. CDR3 sequence: CASSPGLPMGSPLHF. The CDR3 DNA is TGTGCCAGCAGCCCCGGACTCCCGATGGGTTCACCCCTCCACTTT.

The J gene is TRBJ2-4, the V gene TRBV7-9, with TRBD2 as a possible D gene (5 bases). CDR1 and CDR2 from the germline V gene are SEHNR and FQNEAQ (reference sequence). The CDR3 runs to 14 residues. Trimming removed 5 bases from V and 9 bases from J, with 17 bases in between. CDR3 region: CASSADLERGIQYF. DNA for the CDR3: TGTGCCAGCAGCGCGGACTTGGAAAGAGGCATTCAGTACTTC.

This clone was detected many times. The chain combines TRBV28 with TRBJ2-1; 16 bases fit TRBD2. CDR1 is MDHEN, CDR2 SYDVKM, per germline. Losses at the gene ends were 6 bases for V and 8 bases for J; bases not matched to a gene: 7. There are 16 residues in the CDR3. Written as DNA, the CDR3 is TGTGCCAGCAGACCAACGGGACTAGCGGGAGGGCATGAGCAGTTCTTC. This sequence encodes CASRPTGLAGGHEQFF.

The rearrangement uses TRBV27 and TRBJ2-3; possibly TRBD2 for D (5 bases). V lost 7 bases, J lost 2 bases, and 13 bases lay in between. CDR1 MNHEY and CDR2 SMNVEV come from the germline V gene (reference sequence). The CDR3 runs to 14 residues. The CDR3 region has the DNA TGTGCCAGCACTGGACTCCCTCTCACAGATACGCAGTATTTT. Amino acids: CASTGLPLTDTQYF.

The CDR3 coding sequence is TGTGCCAGCAGCTTAGATGCGGGGGCTACGCAGTATTTT. This sequence encodes CASSLDAGATQYF. The chain is built from TRBV7-9 and TRBJ2-3, with D perhaps matching TRBD2 (7 bases). The V and J ends lost 1 base and 8 bases respectively, with 10 bases between them. The CDR3 runs to 13 residues. The germline V gene encodes CDR1 SEHNR and CDR2 FQNEAQ (reference sequence). Full variable domain (outside the CDR3, taken from reference TRBV7-9 and TRBJ2-3): DTGVSQNPRHKITKRGQNVTFRCDPISEHNRLYWYRQTLGQGPEFLTYFQNEAQLEKSRLLSDRFSAERPKGSFSTLEIQRTEQGDSAMYLCASSLDAGATQYFGPGTRLTVL.

This chain links TRBV4-1 with TRBJ2-2; TRBD1 matches 8 bases. Germline V lookup: CDR1 MGHRA, CDR2 YSYEKL. The CDR3 sequence is 15 residues long. Trimming at V came to 4 bases and at J to 5 bases, leaving 6 bases not matched to a gene. The CDR3 spells CASSLQGASTGELFF. The CDR3 region has the DNA TGCGCCAGCAGCCTTCAGGGGGCCAGTACCGGGGAGCTGTTTTTT.

This chain links TRBV6-2 or TRBV6-3 with TRBJ2-3; a weak D match, TRBD2 (6 bases). V was pared by 3 bases and J by 7 bases, with 11 bases between. CDR1 and CDR2 (germline): MNHEY, SVGEGT. The CDR3 runs to 13 residues. CDR3 amino acids: CASSYLGLNTQYF. CDR3 coding DNA: TGTGCCAGCAGTTATTTAGGACTAAATACGCAGTATTTT.

The rearrangement uses TRBV27 and TRBJ2-7; TRBD1 matches 8 bases. CDR1 and CDR2 (germline): MNHEY, SMNVEV (reference sequence). The CDR3 is made up of 13 amino acids. Trimming cost V 2 bases and J 3 bases; bases outside gene matches: 0. The CDR3 here is CASSLTGGYEQYV. The CDR3 DNA reads as TGTGCCAGCAGTTTAACAGGGGGCTACGAGCAGTACGTC.

The chain carries TRBV28 and TRBJ2-7; D is perhaps TRBD2 (5 bases). The CDR3 covers 14 residues. Germline lookup yields CDR1 MDHEN and CDR2 SYDVKM. Trimming cost V 3 bases and J 6 bases, with 15 bases left between them. The CDR3, as DNA: TGTGCCAGCAGTTTCAGACGGGATTCGGGCGAGCAGTACTTC. Translated, it gives CASSFRRDSGEQYF.

This CDR3 reads CASSYRLAGELFF. In nucleotides, the CDR3 is TGTGCCAGCAGTTACAGGCTAGCCGGGGAGCTGTTTTTT. V is TRBV6-5 and J is TRBJ2-2; D is unresolved. Germline CDR1 reads MNHEY; CDR2 reads SVGAGI. CDR3 length equals 13 residues. The germline V and J ends were trimmed by 2 bases and 6 bases, with 7 bases remaining between them.

J is TRBJ2-5 and V is TRBV5-8; D is unresolved. Per germline, CDR1 SGHTS and CDR2 YDEGEE. Trimming cost V 7 bases and J 5 bases, with 9 bases left between them. The CDR3 extends over 11 amino acids. The CDR3 loop is CASYNPETQYF. The CDR3 DNA reads as TGTGCCAGCTATAATCCCGAGACCCAGTACTTC. The full variable domain, with the rest looked up from reference TRBV5-8 and TRBJ2-5, is EAGVTQSPTHLIKTRGQQATLRCSPISGHTSVYWYQQALGLGLQFLLWYDEGEERNRGNFPPRFSGRQFPNYSSELNVNALELEDSALYLCASYNPETQYFGPGTRLLVL.

The chain recombines TRBV5-4 with TRBJ2-2; weak D call: TRBD1 (5 bases). CDR3 size: 15 residues. Looked up from germline, CDR1 is SGHNT and CDR2 is YYREEE (reference sequence). V was cut by 1 base and J by 6 bases, with 13 bases left in between. CDR3 region: CASSLRQGGSGELFF. CDR3 nucleotides: TGTGCCAGCAGCTTGCGGCAGGGCGGATCCGGGGAGCTGTTTTTT.

The CDR3 DNA reads as TGTGCCAGCGAAGGACAGCTGAACACTGAAGCTTTCTTT. The encoded protein is CASEGQLNTEAFF. The rearrangement links TRBV6-6 to TRBJ1-1; possible D gene TRBD1, 6 bases. Trimming shortened V by 8 bases and J by 0 bases, and 10 bases separated the two germline ends. CDR1 is MNHNY, CDR2 SVGAGI, per germline (reference sequence). The CDR3 has 13 residues.

V is TRBV2 and J is TRBJ2-4, with 7 bases fitting TRBD1. The CDR3 sequence is 12 residues long. V trimming: 6 bases; J trimming: 8 bases; junction bases outside the gene matches: 4. Germline-derived CDR1 and CDR2 are SNHLY and FYNNEI. CDR3 region: CASSPQGDIQYF. The DNA for the CDR3 is TGTGCCAGCAGCCCTCAGGGGGACATTCAGTACTTC.